The 14 T cell receptor beta chains given below trace back to one sample, sequenced in a study of tumor and adjacent non-tumor tissue in lung cancer. No cell sorting was done before RNA was extracted from the tissue. More than 3 cm separated this lung sample from the edge of the tumor. The library came from three nested PCR rounds adapted from ARM-PCR protocols. TCRdb re-analysed the multiplex PCR reads in MiXCR, keeping a single row per CDR3 protein. This sample carries 70,000 to 90,000 distinct CDR3 sequences, around two thirds of them seen once, and the ten largest clones take about a quarter. The sequencing input was distant non-tumor lung tissue. These TCRs come from a woman aged 45-60 years with non-small cell lung cancer.

The rearrangement joins TRBV29-1 to TRBJ2-5; TRBD2 agrees at 8 bases. The CDR3 runs 16 residues. Losses at the gene ends were 4 bases for V and 5 bases for J; bases not matched to a gene: 15. Germline CDR1 is SQVTM and CDR2 is ANQGSEA. The chain's CDR3 is CSVAVDSGMVVETQYF. CDR3 sequence (DNA): TGCAGCGTTGCGGTCGATAGCGGGATGGTAGTGGAGACCCAGTACTTC.

This clonotype was detected many times. This sequence joins TRBV6-1 and TRBJ1-5, with 8 bases fitting TRBD1. Germline loops: CDR1 MNHNS, CDR2 SASEGT. The trim removed 8 bases at V and 11 bases at J, leaving 14 bases unmatched. The CDR3 is made up of 14 amino acids. The CDR3 sequence: CASGRTGGISAQHF. The CDR3, as DNA: TGTGCCAGCGGTCGTACAGGGGGTATCTCGGCCCAGCATTTT.

This clonotype was counted once. The conserved closing phenylalanine or tryptophan is absent in this CDR3, likely reflecting a read error. The rearrangement links TRBV24-1 to TRBJ2-5; tentatively, D is TRBD2 (6 bases). CDR1 is KGHDR and CDR2 is SFDVKD in the germline V gene. V dropped 4 bases and J dropped 3 bases, with 14 bases sitting between them. The CDR3 totals 15 residues. CDR3 amino acids: CATSEAPGLKETQYL. CDR3 coding DNA: TGTGCCACCAGTGAGGCCCCCGGACTAAAAGAGACCCAGTACTTA.

Of note for this clonotype: A read error may be the cause here, since a much bigger clone is one base away. The chain combines TRBV11-2 with TRBJ2-7; TRBD1 is a possible D gene (5 bases). Germline V gene sequence: CDR1 SGHAT, CDR2 FQNNGV. CDR3 size: 17 residues. Between the trimmed V and J ends, which lost 4 bases and 6 bases, there was a span of 25 bases. CDR3 bases: TGTGCCAGCAGCTCAAGGGGTGGTCGGGCAATTGGTACCGAGCAGTACTTC. As protein: CASSSRGGRAIGTEQYF.

This clonotype was observed once. This chain connects TRBV20-1 to TRBJ1-5, with 11 bases identical to TRBD1. CDR1 and CDR2 (germline): DFQATT, SNEGSKA (reference sequence). CDR3 length: 17 amino acids. The J segment lost 0 bases and the V segment lost 7 bases, leaving 11 bases of the junction unmatched. The CDR3 here is CSVVRDRGVISNQPQHF. In nucleotides, the CDR3 is TGCAGTGTTGTCCGGGACAGGGGGGTAATTAGCAATCAGCCCCAGCATTTT.

This clonotype has at least ten counts. Possible read error: a much larger clone is one base away. J is TRBJ2-7 and V is TRBV11-1; possibly TRBD1 for D (5 bases). The CDR3 length is 12 residues. Per germline, CDR1 SGHAT and CDR2 FQDESV (reference sequence). CDR3 residues: CASSPRAYGQYF. For the CDR3, the DNA is TGTGCCAGCAGCCCCAGGGCCTACGGGCAGTACTTC.

CDR3 DNA: TGTGCCAGCTGTCCCGCCTTGACTAGCGGGAGTCTCGAGCAGTACTTC. As protein: CASCPALTSGSLEQYF. This sequence joins TRBV5-4 and TRBJ2-7, with 12 positions matching TRBD2. Germline lookup yields CDR1 SGHNT and CDR2 YYREEE (reference sequence). The CDR3 is made up of 16 amino acids. The V segment lost 7 bases and the J segment 6 bases; nucleotides outside the gene matches: 14.

In the case of this clonotype: This may arise from a read error, as a much more abundant clone is one base away. J is TRBJ2-1 and V is TRBV4-1; 9 bases fit TRBD1. CDR3 size: 16 residues. Germline-derived CDR1 and CDR2 are MGHRA and YSYEKL. The CDR3 nucleotides read TGCGCCACCACCTATGGGGACAGGGTCGGTAACAATAAGCAGTTCTTC. Protein product: CATTYGDRVGNNKQFF.

Details on this clonotype: The conserved phenylalanine or tryptophan is not found at the CDR3 terminus, so this likely reflects a read error. CDR3 bases: TGTGCCAGTAGGACTAACGGGACTAACAATGAGCAGTTCATC. Its translation: CASRTNGTNNEQFI. The rearrangement joins TRBV6-2 or TRBV6-3 to TRBJ2-1, with 7 bases matching TRBD2. CDR1 MNHEY and CDR2 SVGEGT come from the germline V gene. V lost 9 bases and J lost 5; bases outside the gene matches: 10. The length of the CDR3 is 14 residues.

To note about this clonotype: A much larger clone is a single base away; this may be a read error. V gene TRBV20-1 combines with J gene TRBJ1-1; possible D gene TRBD1, 6 bases. From germline, CDR1 is DFQATT and CDR2 SNEGSKA (reference sequence). This CDR3 contains 15 residues. CDR3 sequence: CSGRDFRGLDTEAFF. CDR3 nucleotide sequence: TGCAGTGGTAGAGATTTTCGGGGGCTGGACACTGAAGCTTTCTTT.

This clonotype was counted between two and nine times. This sequence joins TRBV11-3 and TRBJ2-1; unclear D gene. The CDR3 extends over 15 amino acids. CDR1 and CDR2 from the germline V gene are SGHNT and YENEEA. V was clipped by 1 base and J by 0 bases, with 7 bases between them. The CDR3: CASSLGGFSYNEQFF. The CDR3 nucleotides are TGTGCCAGCAGCTTAGGGGGTTTCTCCTACAATGAGCAGTTCTTC. The full variable domain, completed using reference TRBV11-3 and TRBJ2-1, is EAGVVQSPRYKIIEKKQPVAFWCNPISGHNTLYWYLQNLGQGPELLIRYENEEAVDDSQLPKDRFSAERLKGVDSTLKIQPAELGDSAVYLCASSLGGFSYNEQFFGPGTRLTVL.

Points on this clonotype: Given the absence of the conserved phenylalanine or tryptophan at the CDR3 end, a read error is likely. This sequence joins TRBV11-1 and TRBJ2-1, with 8 bases lining up with TRBD2. The germline gives CDR1 SGHAT, CDR2 FQDESV (reference sequence). The CDR3 contains 16 residues. V was clipped by 5 bases and J by 7 bases; unmatched bases: 13. The CDR3 spells CASSPLTSVIRNEQFY. The CDR3 DNA reads as TGTGCCAGCAGCCCTCTGACTAGCGTGATTCGTAATGAGCAGTTCTAC.

Concerning this clonotype: An end of the junction does not agree with germline; a read error may underlie this. The V and J genes are TRBV11-2 and TRBJ2-7; 7 bases align to TRBD1. This CDR3 contains 15 residues. The germline gives CDR1 SGHAT, CDR2 FQNNGV. The CDR3 here is CATSFGTVVTFEQYF. Written as DNA, the CDR3 is TGTGCCACCAGCTTCGGGACAGTGGTTACCTTCGAGCAGTACTTC.

With respect to this clonotype: The junction shows a germline mismatch at one end, possibly a read error. The rearrangement links TRBV20-1 to TRBJ2-1, with 9 bases aligning to TRBD2. This CDR3 region has 15 residues. Germline CDR1 reads DFQATT; CDR2 reads SNEGSKA (reference sequence). CDR3 coding DNA: TGCAGTGCTAGTCCCGTAGCGGGAGTAGGCAATGAGCAGCTCTTC. This encodes CSASPVAGVGNEQLF.